This T cell receptor (beta chain) was profiled in a study of T cells expressing NK-cell markers (dated by TCRdb to the early 2020s). Turning to the overall study: In sorted CD3+CD56+NKG2C+, CD3+CD56+NKG2C- and CD3+CD56-NKG2C+ T-cell subsets from roughly 8 donors, TCR beta-chain repertoires were profiled. Seven of the eight sequenced donors were HCMV-seropositive and one was HCMV-seronegative. The study sequenced eight donors, all healthy volunteers chosen at random: three men and five women. Libraries were sequenced as 2 x 150 bp reads on Illumina HiSeq 2000/2500, MiSeq or NextSeq.

HCMV serostatus was determined by detecting HCMV-specific IgG in serum with a commercial ELISA kit. Ficoll density gradient centrifugation was used to isolate peripheral blood mononuclear cells from blood. The paper as a whole reports these results and caveats: Whether the expanded NKG2C-expressing T cell clones were specific for HCMV antigens was left unclear. For about 6 donors, the dominant CD3+CD56+NKG2C+ clonotypes were among the top 10 CD8+ clonotypes and accounted for 1.0-7.0% of CD8+ T cells. Those dominant clonotypes were again the most abundant among CD3+CD56-NKG2C+ cells in a handful of donors, at about 25-60.1%.

The CDR3 starts with the cysteine, ends with the phenylalanine, and has 15 residues. DNA was not recorded. CDR1 is given as LNHDA and CDR2 as SQIVND, both from the germline V gene (reference sequence). About this clonotype itself: The specificity of this receptor is unknown.

The reads were generated on an Illumina HiSeq 2000. TCR beta cDNA libraries were prepared using 5'RACE template switching, which introduced a universal primer site and unique molecular identifiers. cDNA synthesis was primed from the TCR beta constant segment, followed by two successive PCR amplification steps. The authors processed their data as follows. MIGEC was used to demultiplex reads and group the reads by UMI, and MiTCR was used to assemble and quantify clonotypes. To exclude erroneous sequences, only TCR cDNA sequences supported by at least two reads were retained. The tcR package was used for downstream repertoire analysis, and clonotypes were matched between fractions using CDR3 nucleotide sequence together with V segment. VDJmatch was used to annotate antigen specificity against VDJdb, with one amino acid substitution in CDR3 permitted. Through TCRdb reprocessing, the reads give one entry per CDR3 protein sequence; DNA is omitted. The authors' filters were not applied to this entry. The sample table holds approximately 440,000 distinct CDR3 sequences. The ten largest clonotypes hold roughly 1.4% of the sample.

This receptor chain uses TRBV19 and TRBJ2-1; TCRdb proposes TRBD1, but this gene call is untestable without DNA. The sequencing input was blood T cells: a sorted CD56 or NKG2C T cell subset, CD4+ or CD8+ T cells, or bulk PBMC T cells (not recorded which). This TCR was recovered from a woman between 45 and 65 years old in good health. Donor details come from another sample of the same person, matched by shared clones. The CDR3 loop reads CASSEGPGGIDEQFF.